This T cell receptor beta chain derives from a study of cytomegalovirus exposure and HLA in healthy donors. Points from the study as a whole: It was shown in a later analysis that HLA-associated TCR beta chains were more clonally expanded than other, equally common chains. TCR beta chain V- and J-gene trimming was linked, in a later analysis, to a missense variant in DCLRE1C.

A note on this clone: Its antigen is unidentified.

The PCR ran on 60 Vbeta and 13 Jbeta primers. Data came from immunoSEQ multiplex PCR; TCRdb stores just in-frame clones and leaves some out. Seen here are a few hundred thousand clones, more than 60% observed once, and the top ten hold around 16%. Germline-derived CDR1 and CDR2 are SGHNT and YYREEE (reference sequence). The junction had 5 bases not matched to a gene; V was cut back by 5 bases and J by 5 bases. This CDR3 contains 13 residues. V gene TRBV5-4 combines with J gene TRBJ2-7; 9 bases map to TRBD2. The receptor's source is a man aged 35 to 55 in good health and CMV-seronegative. What was sequenced was PBMCs. This chain's CDR3 is CASRGERGDEQYF. In nucleotides, the CDR3 is TGTGCCAGCAGGGGAGAGCGGGGGGACGAGCAGTACTTC.